These 7 T cell receptor beta chains originate from one sample sequenced in a study of blood T cell repertoires in COVID-19. Libraries were prepared by immunoSEQ multiplex PCR; TCRdb keeps only in-frame clonotypes and omits some of them. Of more than 90,000 clones detected, roughly 80% appear once; the ten largest clones hold about 2.3%. The specimen sequenced was peripheral blood. These receptor sequences come from a middle-aged man with acute or convalescent COVID-19.

The V gene is TRBV12-3 or TRBV12-4, the J gene TRBJ1-1, with D unclear. Between the trimmed V and J ends, which lost 6 bases and 7 bases, there was a span of 9 bases. This CDR3 is 11 amino acids long. DNA of the CDR3: TGTGCCAGCAGAAACGGTATTGAAGCTTTCTTT. Encoded protein: CASRNGIEAFF.

V usage is TRBV4-1 and J usage is TRBJ2-5; D may be TRBD2 (6 bases). This CDR3 comprises 16 residues. V was clipped by 1 base and J by 4 bases, with 16 bases between them. Germline V gene lookup returns CDR1 MGHRA and CDR2 YSYEKL. The CDR3 protein is CASSQGTGVSGETQYF. The CDR3 region has the DNA TGCGCCAGCAGCCAAGGGACGGGGGTCTCGGGAGAGACCCAGTACTTC.

The chain carries TRBV27 and TRBJ2-5; no definite D call. V was pared by 10 bases and J by 7 bases, with 16 bases between. Germline V gene sequence: CDR1 MNHEY, CDR2 SMNVEV (reference sequence). This CDR3 spans 12 amino acids. CDR3 sequence reads: CATPLEPGTQYF. DNA of the CDR3: TGTGCCACCCCACTTGAGCCGGGGACCCAGTACTTC.

This clone was found a few times. The chain is built from TRBV27 and TRBJ1-1; D possibly corresponds to TRBD1 (5 bases). Per the germline V gene, CDR1 is MNHEY and CDR2 is SMNVEV (reference sequence). Between the trimmed V and J ends, which lost 2 bases and 7 bases, there was a span of 11 bases. The length of the CDR3 is 13 residues. CDR3 nucleotides: TGTGCCAGCAGTTTACCCCTCGGGGGTGAAGCTTTCTTT. Translating gives CASSLPLGGEAFF.

V usage is TRBV6-6 and J usage is TRBJ2-6; a weak D match, TRBD2 (5 bases). The CDR3 contains 17 residues. V dropped 5 bases and J dropped 2 bases, with 16 bases sitting between them. Germline V gene data show CDR1 as MNHNY and CDR2 as SVGAGI (reference sequence). The CDR3 DNA reads TGTGCCAGCAGTCCCCAACCTAGAGGGACTGGGGCCAACGTCCTGACTTTC. It translates to CASSPQPRGTGANVLTF.

The chain combines TRBV5-1 with TRBJ1-1; D possibly corresponds to TRBD1 (5 bases). This CDR3 is built from 13 residues. Germline V gene data show CDR1 as SGHRS and CDR2 as YFSETQ. V lost 3 bases to trimming and J lost 3 bases, with 9 bases between them. The CDR3 coding sequence is TGCGCCAGCAGCTCGCAGGGCGACACTGAAGCTTTCTTT. It translates to CASSSQGDTEAFF.

The CDR3 DNA reads as TGTGCCAGCAGTTACTCGGAAGGGGATGAAAAACTGTTTTTT. It specifies CASSYSEGDEKLFF. The chain employs TRBV6-6 and TRBJ1-4; weak D call: TRBD1 (5 bases). Germline lookup yields CDR1 MNHNY and CDR2 SVGAGI (reference sequence). The CDR3 spans 14 residues. Trimming left V 0 bases short and J 6 bases short, with 8 bases between.